These T cell receptor beta chains were read from a single sample in a study of response to subunit inactivated influenza vaccine. MiXCR, run by TCRdb on the RT-PCR reads, gives a single entry per CDR3 protein. The table has 300,000 to 350,000 distinct CDR3 sequences, around 22% seen once. The starting material was PBMCs from blood, obtained approximately 20 months after vaccination. Source of these receptors: a man aged 50 to 75 who received an inactivated influenza vaccine. CDR3s include the opening cysteine and the closing phenylalanine or tryptophan. The D gene is left open where the match is weak. Not every row has a clone size; where given, it reads once, few, many or a size class.

>TRBJ2-2|16|TRBV7-9|many|.
TGTGCCAGCAACCCGCGTGATAGGGCGAACACCGGGGAGCTGTTTTTT
CASNPRDRANTGELFF
>TRBJ1-1|15|TRBV7-2|few|TRBD1
TGTGCCAGCAGCTTAGTAGTGGGACAGGGTTCTAAAGCTTTCTTT
CASSLVVGQGSKAFF
>TRBJ1-2|14|TRBV7-9|few|.
TGTGCCAGCAGCCTATCGGACAGCTCCTATGGCTACACCTTC
CASSLSDSSYGYTF
>TRBJ1-5|14|TRBV28|few|.
TGTGCCAGCAGGGTCCAGGGTGGTAGTCAGCCCCAGCATTTT
CASRVQGGSQPQHF
>TRBJ2-2|15|TRBV5-1|.|.
TGCGCCAGCAGCCTACAGGGCCCCAACACCGGGGAGCTGTTTTTT
CASSLQGPNTGELFF
>TRBJ1-2|15|TRBV24-1|.|.
TGTGCCACCAGTGATTTAGAAGAACACCACTATGGCTACACCTTC
CATSDLEEHHYGYTF
>TRBJ2-7|12|TRBV29-1|.|.
TGCAGCGTGTCTTCCGGGACTCCCGAGCAGTACTTC
CSVSSGTPEQYF
>TRBJ2-2|16|TRBV15|few|.
TGTGCCACCAGCGGACGGAGGGTTACGAACACCGGGGAGCTGTTTTTT
CATSGRRVTNTGELFF
>TRBJ1-1|14|TRBV6-2/TRBV6-3|.|TRBD1
TGTGCCAGCAGTTACCAGGGGGCGGTCACTGAAGCTTTCTTT
CASSYQGAVTEAFF
>TRBJ1-1|13|TRBV6-6|many|.
TGTGCCAGCAACGAAGGGGGGAGGCCTGAAGCTTTCTTT
CASNEGGRPEAFF
>TRBJ2-5|14|TRBV20-1|few|.
TGCAGTGCGACCCCGACTGGAAACGTGGTGACCCAGTACTTC
CSATPTGNVVTQYF
>TRBJ1-2|20|TRBV6-2/TRBV6-3|.|TRBD1
TGTGCCAGCAGTTACTCGATAGGGGACAGGGGGCAGCCTTCTAACTATGGCTACACCTTC
CASSYSIGDRGQPSNYGYTF
>TRBJ2-1|12|TRBV3-1|few|.
TGTGCCAGCAGCCGCGGCCGGGATGAGCAGTTCTTC
CASSRGRDEQFF
>TRBJ1-1|12|TRBV19|few|.
TGTGCCAGTAGAAGGGGGGCTACTGAAGCTTTCTTT
CASRRGATEAFF
>TRBJ2-1|15|TRBV14|.|TRBD2
TGTGCCAGCAGCCCGCGGGGGGAGTTATACAATGAGCAGTTCTTC
CASSPRGELYNEQFF
>TRBJ1-4|14|TRBV20-1|few|TRBD1
TGCAGTGCTACCAGGGGGCCAGGGCATGAAAAACTGTTTTTT
CSATRGPGHEKLFF
>TRBJ1-5|13|TRBV12-3/TRBV12-4|few|.
TGTGCCAGCAGTTTAGGGGGCCTCCAGCCCCAGCATTTT
CASSLGGLQPQHF
>TRBJ2-7|15|TRBV12-2|.|.
TGTGCAAGTCGCTCCCGACAGGATTTCTCCTACGAGCAGTACTTC
CASRSRQDFSYEQYF
>TRBJ1-1|18|TRBV5-1|.|.
TGCGCCAGCAGCTTGATGGACTACAAGGGGCCGCTGAACACTGAAGCTTTCTTT
CASSLMDYKGPLNTEAFF
>TRBJ1-5|15|TRBV19|few|.
TGTGCCAGTAATTCACAGGGAGGTAGCAATCAGCCCCAGCATTTT
CASNSQGGSNQPQHF
>TRBJ2-7|11|TRBV6-2/TRBV6-3|many|.
TGTGCCAGCAGCTACCCTGAGGAGCAGTACTTC
CASSYPEEQYF
>TRBJ1-5|14|TRBV20-1|many|TRBD1
TGCAGTGCTAGCCTACAGGGGTTGCGGCAGCCCCAGCATTTT
CSASLQGLRQPQHF
>TRBJ2-3|14|TRBV12-3/TRBV12-4|.|.
TGTGCCAGCAGCCCGCCGCCATTAGAGGATACGCAGTATTTT
CASSPPPLEDTQYF
>TRBJ2-2|17|TRBV6-2/TRBV6-3|.|TRBD2
TGTGCCAGCAGTTACTCGCTAGCGGGGACTAACACCGGGGAGCTGTTTTTT
CASSYSLAGTNTGELFF
>TRBJ1-1|16|TRBV5-6|few|TRBD1
TGTGCCAGCAGCCTCGTAGGGGGCCCCTTGAACACTGAAGCTTTCTTT
CASSLVGGPLNTEAFF
>TRBJ2-7|14|TRBV28|.|TRBD2
TGTGCCAGCGGAACTAGCGGGGGCTCCTACGAGCAGTACTTC
CASGTSGGSYEQYF
>TRBJ1-5|15|TRBV4-3|.|.
TGCGCCAGCAGCCAAGGGGCAAATAGCAATCAGCCCCAGCATTTT
CASSQGANSNQPQHF
>TRBJ2-7|15|TRBV7-8|few|TRBD1
TGTGCCAGCAGCCCAGCCCCCGGGACAGGGGTAGAGCAGTACTTC
CASSPAPGTGVEQYF
>TRBJ2-7|15|TRBV24-1|.|.
TGTGCCACCAGTGATTTACAGTTACCGGACTACGAGCAGTACTTC
CATSDLQLPDYEQYF
>TRBJ2-7|15|TRBV28|.|TRBD2
TGTGCCAGCAGTTTATTCTACGGGAGGGCATCCGAGCAGTACTTC
CASSLFYGRASEQYF
>TRBJ2-5|18|TRBV11-1|few|.
TGTGCCAGCAGACCCCTGTTCGGCGGGGCCTCCTTGTTTGGGACCCAGTACTTC
CASRPLFGGASLFGTQYF
>TRBJ2-7|15|TRBV4-2|few|.
TGTGCCAGCAGCCAAGAAACCCAGCTAGGGTACGAGCAGTACTTC
CASSQETQLGYEQYF
>TRBJ2-3|16|TRBV27|.|.
TGTGCCAGCACACACCAGCCTCAGGGCGGGCCAGATACGCAGTATTTT
CASTHQPQGGPDTQYF
>TRBJ1-2|15|TRBV5-1|few|.
TGCGCCAGCAGCTTGGGGGAGACACCTAACTATGGCTACACCTTC
CASSLGETPNYGYTF
>TRBJ1-2|17|TRBV6-5|.|TRBD1
TGTGCCAGCAGTCACCACTCCACAGGGGGCACAAACTATGGCTACACCTTC
CASSHHSTGGTNYGYTF
>TRBJ2-1|16|TRBV7-9|.|.
TGTGCCAGCAGCGTCGCAGAAAATGTCGTGCCCAATGAGCAGTTCTTC
CASSVAENVVPNEQFF
>TRBJ1-5|13|TRBV20-1|many|.
TGCAGTGCTAGATTAGGGATATTTCAGCCCCAGCATTTT
CSARLGIFQPQHF
>TRBJ1-1|18|TRBV20-1|.|TRBD1
TGCAGTGCTAGAGTCAGTTGGACAGGGAGAAGGTTGAACACTGAAGCTTTCTTT
CSARVSWTGRRLNTEAFF
>TRBJ1-2|14|TRBV7-2|few|TRBD1
TGTGCCAGCAGCTTTGGGACAGGGGTTTTAGGCTACACCTTC
CASSFGTGVLGYTF
>TRBJ2-1|15|TRBV29-1|few|.
TGCAGCGTACCTATAGGCACGCTGATATACAATGAGCAGTTCTTC
CSVPIGTLIYNEQFF
>TRBJ2-3|15|TRBV6-1|.|TRBD2
TGTGCCAGCAGATCATACGGGGGGGTGGCAGATACGCAGTATTTT
CASRSYGGVADTQYF
>TRBJ2-6|19|TRBV11-1|many|.
TGTGCCAGCAGCGAAATAACAGGGCCCGTTCGGTCTGGGGCCAACGTCCTGACTTTC
CASSEITGPVRSGANVLTF
>TRBJ2-1|15|TRBV5-1|.|.
TGCGCCAGCAGAAAACCCGGGGACTCCTACAATGAGCAGTTCTTC
CASRKPGDSYNEQFF
>TRBJ2-5|16|TRBV27|.|TRBD2
TGTGCCAGCAGTTTCTTAGCGGGAGACGGTCAAGAGACCCAGTACTTC
CASSFLAGDGQETQYF
>TRBJ1-2|15|TRBV28|.|TRBD1
TGTGCCAGCCGCTTCGCGGACAGGGGCGGGGAAGGCTACACCTTC
CASRFADRGGEGYTF
>TRBJ2-1|15|TRBV11-3|few|TRBD2
TGTGCCAGCAGCAAATTTAGCGGGAGTCCTAATGAGCAGTTCTTC
CASSKFSGSPNEQFF
>TRBJ1-5|16|TRBV12-3/TRBV12-4|few|.
TGTGCCAGCAGTTGGGCTGGGTGGGAGTACAATCAGCCCCAGCATTTT
CASSWAGWEYNQPQHF
>TRBJ2-2|13|TRBV6-2/TRBV6-3|.|TRBD1
TGTGCCAGCAACGGACAGGGGTCCGGGGAGCTGTTTTTT
CASNGQGSGELFF
>TRBJ2-1|15|TRBV24-1|few|TRBD2
TGTGCCACCAGGACGACTAGCGGGGGGGCGGATGAGCAGTTCTTC
CATRTTSGGADEQFF